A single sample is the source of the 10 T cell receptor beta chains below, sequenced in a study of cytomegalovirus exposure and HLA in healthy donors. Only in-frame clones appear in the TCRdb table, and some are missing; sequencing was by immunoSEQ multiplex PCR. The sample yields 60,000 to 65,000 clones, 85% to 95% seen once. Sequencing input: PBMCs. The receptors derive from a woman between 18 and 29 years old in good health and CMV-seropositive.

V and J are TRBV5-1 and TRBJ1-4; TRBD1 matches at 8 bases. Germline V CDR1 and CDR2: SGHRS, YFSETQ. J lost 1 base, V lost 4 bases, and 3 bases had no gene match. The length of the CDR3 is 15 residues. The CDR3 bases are TGCGCCAGCAGCCAGGACAGGGTAACTAATGAAAAACTGTTTTTT. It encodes CASSQDRVTNEKLFF.

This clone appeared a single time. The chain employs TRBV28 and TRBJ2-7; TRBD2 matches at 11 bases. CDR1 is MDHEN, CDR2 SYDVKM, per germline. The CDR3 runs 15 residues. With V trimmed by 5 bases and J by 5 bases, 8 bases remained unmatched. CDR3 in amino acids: CASSPASGRSHEQYF. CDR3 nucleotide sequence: TGTGCCAGCAGTCCCGCTAGCGGGAGGAGCCACGAGCAGTACTTC.

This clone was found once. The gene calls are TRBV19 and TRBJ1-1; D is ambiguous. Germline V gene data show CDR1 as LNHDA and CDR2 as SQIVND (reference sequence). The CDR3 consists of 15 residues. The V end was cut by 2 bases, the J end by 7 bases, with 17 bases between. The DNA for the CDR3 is TGTGCCAGTAGTATAAGGGAGGAGATCGAGGGTGAAGCTTTCTTT. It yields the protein CASSIREEIEGEAFF. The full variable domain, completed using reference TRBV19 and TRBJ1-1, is DGGITQSPKYLFRKEGQNVTLSCEQNLNHDAMYWYRQDPGQGLRLIYYSQIVNDFQKGDIAEGYSVSREKKESFPLTVTSAQKNPTAFYLCASSIREEIEGEAFFGQGTRLTVV.

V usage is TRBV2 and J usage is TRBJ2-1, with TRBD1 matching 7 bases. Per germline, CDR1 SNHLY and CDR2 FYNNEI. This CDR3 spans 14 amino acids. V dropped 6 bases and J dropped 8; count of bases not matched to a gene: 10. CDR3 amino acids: CASSLRGGRDEQFF. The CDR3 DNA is TGTGCCAGCAGCCTTCGAGGGGGCAGGGATGAGCAGTTCTTC.

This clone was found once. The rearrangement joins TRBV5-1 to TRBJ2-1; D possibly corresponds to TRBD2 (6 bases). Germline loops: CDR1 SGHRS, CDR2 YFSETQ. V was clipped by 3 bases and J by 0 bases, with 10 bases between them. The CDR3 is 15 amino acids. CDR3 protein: CASSYTSSSYNEQFF. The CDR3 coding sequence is TGCGCCAGCAGCTACACTAGCAGCTCCTACAATGAGCAGTTCTTC. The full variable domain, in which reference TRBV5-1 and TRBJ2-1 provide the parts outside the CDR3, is KAGVTQTPRYLIKTRGQQVTLSCSPISGHRSVSWYQQTPGQGLQFLFEYFSETQRNKGNFPGRFSGRQFSNSRSEMNVSTLELGDSALYLCASSYTSSSYNEQFFGPGTRLTVL.

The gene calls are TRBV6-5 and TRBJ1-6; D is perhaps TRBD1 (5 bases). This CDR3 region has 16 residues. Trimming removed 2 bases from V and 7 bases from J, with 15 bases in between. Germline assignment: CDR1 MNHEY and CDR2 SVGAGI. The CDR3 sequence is CASSYGAGGSNSPLHF. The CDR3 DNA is TGTGCCAGCAGTTACGGCGCGGGGGGTTCAAATTCACCCCTCCACTTT.

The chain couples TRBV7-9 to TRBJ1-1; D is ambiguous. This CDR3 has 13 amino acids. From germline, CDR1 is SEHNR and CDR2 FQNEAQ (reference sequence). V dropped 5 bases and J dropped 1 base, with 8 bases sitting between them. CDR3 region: CASSRSGNTEAFF. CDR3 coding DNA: TGTGCCAGCAGCCGTTCCGGGAACACTGAAGCTTTCTTT.

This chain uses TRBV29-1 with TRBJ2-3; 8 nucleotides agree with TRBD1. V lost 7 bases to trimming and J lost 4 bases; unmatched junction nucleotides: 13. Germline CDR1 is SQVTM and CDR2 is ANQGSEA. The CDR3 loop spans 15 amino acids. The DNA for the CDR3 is TGCAGCGGGACAAAAGACAGGGGTTGGCCAGATACGCAGTATTTT. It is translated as CSGTKDRGWPDTQYF.

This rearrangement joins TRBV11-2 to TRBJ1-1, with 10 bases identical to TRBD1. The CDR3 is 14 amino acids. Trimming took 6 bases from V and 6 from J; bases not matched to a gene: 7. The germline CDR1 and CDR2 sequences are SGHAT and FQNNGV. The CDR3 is CASREGQGRSEAFF. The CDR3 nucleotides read TGTGCCAGCAGGGAGGGACAGGGGAGGTCTGAAGCTTTCTTT.

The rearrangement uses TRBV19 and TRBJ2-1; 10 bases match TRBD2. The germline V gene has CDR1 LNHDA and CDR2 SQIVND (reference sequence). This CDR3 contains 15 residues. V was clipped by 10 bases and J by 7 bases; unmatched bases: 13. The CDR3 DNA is TGTGCCACGCACTCTCTAGCGGGGGTACGGAATGAGCAGTTCTTC. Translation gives CATHSLAGVRNEQFF.